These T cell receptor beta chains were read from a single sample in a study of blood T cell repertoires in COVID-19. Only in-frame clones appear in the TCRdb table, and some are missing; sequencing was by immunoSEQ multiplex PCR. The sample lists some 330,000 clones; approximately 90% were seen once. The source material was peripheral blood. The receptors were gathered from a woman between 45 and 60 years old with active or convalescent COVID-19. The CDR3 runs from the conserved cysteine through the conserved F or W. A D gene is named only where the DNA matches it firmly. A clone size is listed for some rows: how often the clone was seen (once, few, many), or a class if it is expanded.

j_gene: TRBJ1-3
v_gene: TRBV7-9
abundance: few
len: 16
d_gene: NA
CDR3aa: CASSLEGGISGNTIYF
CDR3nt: TGTGCCAGCAGCTTAGAAGGAGGGATCTCTGGAAACACCATATATTTT

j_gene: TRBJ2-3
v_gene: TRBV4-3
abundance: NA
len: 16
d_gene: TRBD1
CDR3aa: CASSQRLTGGTDTQYF
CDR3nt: TGCGCCAGCAGCCAACGCCTAACAGGGGGGACAGATACGCAGTATTTT

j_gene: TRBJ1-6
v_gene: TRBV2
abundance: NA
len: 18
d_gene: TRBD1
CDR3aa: CASSGQGASSSYNSPLHF
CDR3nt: TGTGCCAGCAGTGGACAGGGGGCAAGCAGCTCCTATAATTCACCCCTCCACTTT

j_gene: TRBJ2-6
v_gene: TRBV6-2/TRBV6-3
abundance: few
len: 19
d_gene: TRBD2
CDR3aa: CASSGLAGGFSSGANVLTF
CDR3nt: TGTGCCAGCAGTGGACTAGCGGGAGGGTTTAGCTCTGGGGCCAACGTCCTGACTTTC

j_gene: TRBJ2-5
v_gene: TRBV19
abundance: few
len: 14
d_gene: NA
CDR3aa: CASSIVGSGETQYF
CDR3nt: TGTGCCAGTAGTATTGTAGGGAGTGGTGAGACCCAGTACTTC

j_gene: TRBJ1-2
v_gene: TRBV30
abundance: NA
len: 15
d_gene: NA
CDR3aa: CAWVKGLNFNYGYTF
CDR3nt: TGTGCCTGGGTTAAGGGACTGAACTTTAACTATGGCTACACCTTC

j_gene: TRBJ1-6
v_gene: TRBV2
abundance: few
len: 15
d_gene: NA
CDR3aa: CASTARSTENSPLHF
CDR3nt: TGTGCCAGCACCGCGCGGTCGACAGAAAATTCACCCCTCCACTTT

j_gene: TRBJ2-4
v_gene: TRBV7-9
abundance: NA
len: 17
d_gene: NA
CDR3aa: CASSYSGQGQAKNIQYF
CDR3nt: TGTGCCAGCAGCTACTCGGGCCAGGGCCAAGCCAAAAACATTCAGTACTTC

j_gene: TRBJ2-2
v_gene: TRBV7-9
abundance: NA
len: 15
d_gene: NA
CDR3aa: CASRQTRGNTGELFF
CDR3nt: TGTGCCAGCAGGCAAACCCGGGGGAACACCGGGGAGCTGTTTTTT

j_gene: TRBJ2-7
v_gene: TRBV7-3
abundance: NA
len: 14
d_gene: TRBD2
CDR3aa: CASSSGLAGEEQYF
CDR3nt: TGTGCCAGCAGCTCTGGACTAGCGGGAGAGGAGCAGTACTTC

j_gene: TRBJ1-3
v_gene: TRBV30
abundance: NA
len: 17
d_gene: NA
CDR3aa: CAWREIPKSGVGNTIYF
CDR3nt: TGTGCCTGGAGAGAAATCCCTAAATCAGGGGTCGGAAACACCATATATTTT

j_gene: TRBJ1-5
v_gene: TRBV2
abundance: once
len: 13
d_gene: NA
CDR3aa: CASEGRAGQPQHF
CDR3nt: TGTGCCAGTGAGGGGAGGGCCGGGCAGCCCCAGCATTTT

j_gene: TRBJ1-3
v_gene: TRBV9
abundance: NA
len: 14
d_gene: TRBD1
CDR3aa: CASSVDRGGNTIYF
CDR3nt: TGTGCCAGCAGCGTAGACAGGGGTGGAAACACCATATATTTT

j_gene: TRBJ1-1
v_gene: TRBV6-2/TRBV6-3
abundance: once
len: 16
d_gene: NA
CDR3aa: CASSYSRGQGNTEAFF
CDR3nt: TGTGCCAGCAGTTACTCTAGGGGCCAGGGGAACACTGAAGCTTTCTTT

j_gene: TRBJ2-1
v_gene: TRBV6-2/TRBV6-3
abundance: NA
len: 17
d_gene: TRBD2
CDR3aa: CASSVGTSLSGNNEQFF
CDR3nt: TGTGCCAGCAGTGTCGGGACTAGTCTTTCAGGGAACAATGAGCAGTTCTTC

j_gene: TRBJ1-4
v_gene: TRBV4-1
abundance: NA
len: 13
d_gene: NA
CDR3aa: CASSQAGFEKLFF
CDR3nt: TGCGCCAGCAGCCAAGCGGGTTTTGAAAAACTGTTTTTT

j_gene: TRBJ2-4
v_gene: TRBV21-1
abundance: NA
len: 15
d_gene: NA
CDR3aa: CASSKARDIRRIQYF
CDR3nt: TGTGCCAGCAGCAAAGCTCGGGACATTCGAAGAATTCAGTACTTC

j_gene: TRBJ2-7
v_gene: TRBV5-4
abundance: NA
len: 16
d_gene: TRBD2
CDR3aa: CASSWGGGTSPDEQYF
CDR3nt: TGTGCCAGCAGCTGGGGGGGTGGGACTAGCCCCGACGAGCAGTACTTC

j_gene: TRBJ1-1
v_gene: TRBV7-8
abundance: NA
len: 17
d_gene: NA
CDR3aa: CASSLRGRGQGNTEAFF
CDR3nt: TGTGCCAGCAGCTTAAGGGGCAGGGGCCAAGGGAACACTGAAGCTTTCTTT

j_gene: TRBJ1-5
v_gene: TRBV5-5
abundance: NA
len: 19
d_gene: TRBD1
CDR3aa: CASTIADRSEGWSYQPQHF
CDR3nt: TGTGCCAGCACCATTGCGGACAGGTCGGAGGGGTGGTCATATCAGCCCCAGCATTTT

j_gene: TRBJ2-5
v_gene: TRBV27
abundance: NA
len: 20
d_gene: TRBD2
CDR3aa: CASSLSPPRTSGRAMETQYF
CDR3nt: TGTGCCAGCAGTTTATCGCCGCCCCGGACTAGCGGGAGGGCCATGGAGACCCAGTACTTC